This T cell receptor beta chain emerged from a study of blood T cell repertoires in COVID-19. Methods used by the authors: Researchers report that nucleated cell counts were estimated from reference gene primer amplification. The assay was immunoSEQ multiplex PCR, and TCRdb's table has in-frame clones only and misses some. V and J calls and clone size follow that table, whereas D and trimming were derived from the DNA. The sample comprises fewer than 75,000 clones, 80% to 95% of which are singletons, and 3.5% to 5.5% rests with the top ten. This clone has more than one count but fewer than ten. The sample consisted of peripheral blood. The TCR was taken from a man in his fifties with active COVID-19.

The CDR3 protein is CAWSPQGTGSPLHF. Here the CDR3 DNA reads TGTGCCTGGAGTCCACAGGGTACGGGATCACCCCTCCACTTT. The chain carries TRBV30 and TRBJ1-6, with D tentatively TRBD1 (6 bases). V was shortened by 2 bases and J by 10 bases, with 15 bases between the two germline ends. The CDR3 has 14 residues. CDR1 is GTSNPN and CDR2 is SVGIG in the germline V gene (reference sequence).